One and the same sample provided the 16 T cell receptor beta chains below, sequenced in a study of shared clonotypes between healthy human individuals. Sequenced by immunoSEQ multiplex PCR; TCRdb stores in-frame clones only, minus some. Of under 2,000,000 clones in the sample, about 95% were seen once. Cells designated naive CD8 were CD45RO-negative and were positively selected for CCR7, with terminally differentiated effector memory CD45RA+ cells excluded. Sequenced material: naive CD8+ T cells sorted from blood. These receptors all stem from a man aged 18 to 35 in good health.

The V gene is TRBV7-2, the J gene TRBJ1-6, with TRBD1 matching 7 bases. Trimming cost V 5 bases and J 4 bases; bases outside gene matches: 8. The CDR3 runs to 16 residues. Per germline, CDR1 SGHTA and CDR2 FQGNSA. The DNA of the CDR3 is TGTGCCAGCAGCCTGAGCCGGGACAGATATAATTCACCCCTCCACTTT. Translated, it gives CASSLSRDRYNSPLHF.

This clone appeared a single time. The chain employs TRBV7-9 and TRBJ1-3; D not resolved. Germline V gives CDR1 SEHNR, CDR2 FQNEAQ (reference sequence). This CDR3 contains 14 residues. Trimming left V 5 bases short and J 1 base short, with 9 bases between. DNA of the CDR3: TGTGCCAGCAGCGAGACGGTATCTGGAAACACCATATATTTT. It encodes CASSETVSGNTIYF.

The chain couples TRBV7-9 to TRBJ2-7; maybe TRBD1 (5 bases). The V end was cut by 2 bases, the J end by 3 bases, with 11 bases between. Germline CDR1 and CDR2: SEHNR and FQNEAQ (reference sequence). CDR3 length equals 14 residues. DNA for the CDR3: TGTGCCAGCAGCTTAACGTCCCAGGGCTACGAGCAGTACTTC. Translation gives CASSLTSQGYEQYF. The full variable domain, with the rest looked up from reference TRBV7-9 and TRBJ2-7, is DTGVSQNPRHKITKRGQNVTFRCDPISEHNRLYWYRQTLGQGPEFLTYFQNEAQLEKSRLLSDRFSAERPKGSFSTLEIQRTEQGDSAMYLCASSLTSQGYEQYFGPGTRLTVT.

The V and J genes are TRBV5-6 and TRBJ2-3; D gene unclear. Germline V gives CDR1 SGHDT, CDR2 YYEEEE. CDR3 length: 15 amino acids. The ends were cut back, 3 bases at V and 2 bases at J, with 13 bases in the middle. The CDR3 protein is CASSSLDGNTDTQYF. CDR3 nucleotide sequence: TGTGCCAGCAGCTCTCTAGATGGCAACACAGATACGCAGTATTTT.

This chain links TRBV6-6 with TRBJ2-7, with a possible D match to TRBD1 (6 bases). The CDR3 extends over 13 amino acids. V lost 6 bases to trimming and J lost 2 bases, with 11 bases between them. Germline V gene sequence: CDR1 MNHNY, CDR2 SVGAGI (reference sequence). As DNA, the CDR3 is TGTGCCAGCAGACCACAGGGAGCCTACGAGCAGTACTTC. This translates into CASRPQGAYEQYF.

V and J are TRBV14 and TRBJ1-4, with no clear D. Trimming removed 4 bases from V and 6 bases from J, with 6 bases in between. CDR1 is SGHDN, CDR2 FVKESK, per germline. The CDR3 sequence is 12 residues long. The CDR3 region has the DNA TGTGCCAGCAGCCGCGGCCATGAAAAACTGTTTTTT. This sequence encodes CASSRGHEKLFF.

This clone was seen only once. The chain recombines TRBV19 with TRBJ2-1, with 9 bases aligning to TRBD1. CDR1 is LNHDA, CDR2 SQIVND, per germline (reference sequence). The length of the CDR3 is 17 residues. Germline trimming cut 5 bases from V and 3 bases from J; bases unmatched to any gene: 11. The CDR3 protein is CASSSFSGTGIYNEQFF. The CDR3 nucleotides read TGTGCCAGTAGTTCTTTCTCCGGGACAGGGATCTACAATGAGCAGTTCTTC.

This chain joins TRBV30 and TRBJ2-1; D is uncertain. The V and J ends lost 4 bases and 8 bases respectively, with 12 bases between them. The CDR3 spans 12 residues. The germline V gene encodes CDR1 GTSNPN and CDR2 SVGIG (reference sequence). This chain's CDR3 is CAWTPLGHEQFF. For the CDR3, the DNA is TGTGCCTGGACCCCGCTAGGCCATGAGCAGTTCTTC.

The J gene is TRBJ1-4, the V gene TRBV4-1; 8 nucleotides align to TRBD1. Per the germline V gene, CDR1 is MGHRA and CDR2 is YSYEKL. This CDR3 region has 20 residues. The trim removed 4 bases at V and 8 bases at J, leaving 24 bases unmatched. The CDR3 is CASSPPGGQGKEGVLEKLFF. CDR3 coding DNA: TGCGCCAGCAGCCCCCCCGGCGGACAGGGAAAGGAGGGGGTGTTGGAAAAACTGTTTTTT.

The chain is built from TRBV7-6 and TRBJ2-5; 9 nucleotides match TRBD2. The V and J ends lost 3 bases and 5 bases, in that order; junction bases with no gene match: 10. The CDR3 totals 16 residues. The germline gives CDR1 SGHVS, CDR2 FNYEAQ. The CDR3 DNA reads TGTGCCAGCAGCTTGGCGGTAGCGGGAGTGGGGGAGACCCAGTACTTC. Amino acid sequence: CASSLAVAGVGETQYF.

The chain is built from TRBV7-9 and TRBJ2-7, with D perhaps TRBD2 (5 bases). V lost 5 bases, J lost 5 bases, and 13 bases lay in between. Germline V CDR1 and CDR2: SEHNR, FQNEAQ (reference sequence). The CDR3 length is 13 residues. The CDR3 sequence is CASSLPGMNEQYF. The CDR3 nucleotides are TGTGCCAGCAGCCTCCCGGGGATGAACGAGCAGTACTTC.

This chain connects TRBV1 to TRBJ2-3; TRBD2, as called in the table, went unchecked against the DNA. TRBV1 is flagged as a pseudogene. This CDR3 region has 15 residues. CDR3 in DNA: TGCACCAGCAGCCAAGAAGGACTAGTGAGAATGTCTGTGTATTTT. This translates into CTSSQEGLVRMSVYF.

This chain uses TRBV7-9 with TRBJ1-2; D perhaps matches TRBD1 (6 bases). This CDR3 contains 15 residues. Germline CDR1 SEHNR, CDR2 FQNEAQ (reference sequence). The germline V and J ends were trimmed by 4 bases and 7 bases, with 19 bases remaining between them. The CDR3 region is CASSSRQAFHTGYTF. CDR3 coding DNA: TGTGCCAGCAGCTCCAGACAGGCTTTTCACACTGGCTACACCTTC. Drawing the rest from reference TRBV7-9 and TRBJ1-2, the complete variable domain is DTGVSQNPRHKITKRGQNVTFRCDPISEHNRLYWYRQTLGQGPEFLTYFQNEAQLEKSRLLSDRFSAERPKGSFSTLEIQRTEQGDSAMYLCASSSRQAFHTGYTFGSGTRLTVV.

In regard to this clone: The sample contains more than one DNA sequence encoding this CDR3. The V call is TRBV13, the J call TRBJ2-7; D remains unclear. Germline lookup yields CDR1 PRHDT and CDR2 FYEKMQ (reference sequence). The CDR3 is 12 residues long. Trimming took off 0 bases at V and 7 bases at J, with 7 bases between the two ends. CDR3 nucleotide sequence: TGTGCCAGCAGCTTAGGAGGTGTGGAGCAGTACTTC. It yields the protein CASSLGGVEQYF. The whole variable domain, remainder taken from reference TRBV13 and TRBJ2-7, is AAGVIQSPRHLIKEKRETATLKCYPIPRHDTVYWYQQGPGQDPQFLISFYEKMQSDKGSIPDRFSAQQFSDYHSELNMSSLELGDSALYFCASSLGGVEQYFGPGTRLTVT.

The rearrangement links TRBV7-3 to TRBJ2-7; TRBD1 or TRBD2 may be the D gene (5 bases each). The CDR3 is 15 amino acids. Trimming removed 5 bases from V and 1 base from J, with 15 bases in between. Germline CDR1 reads SGHTA; CDR2 reads FQGTGA. The CDR3 spells CASSLGTAPSYEQYF. In DNA form, the CDR3 reads TGTGCCAGCAGCCTCGGGACGGCGCCTTCCTACGAGCAGTACTTC.

The V call is TRBV6-6, the J call TRBJ1-5, with TRBD1 matching over 7 bases. CDR3 length: 15 residues. Losses at the gene ends were 4 bases for V and 2 bases for J; bases not matched to a gene: 5. The germline V gene has CDR1 MNHNY and CDR2 SVGAGI (reference sequence). CDR3 in DNA: TGTGCCAGCAGTTCCCAGGGGGGGGGCAATCAGCCCCAGCATTTT. Its translation is CASSSQGGGNQPQHF.